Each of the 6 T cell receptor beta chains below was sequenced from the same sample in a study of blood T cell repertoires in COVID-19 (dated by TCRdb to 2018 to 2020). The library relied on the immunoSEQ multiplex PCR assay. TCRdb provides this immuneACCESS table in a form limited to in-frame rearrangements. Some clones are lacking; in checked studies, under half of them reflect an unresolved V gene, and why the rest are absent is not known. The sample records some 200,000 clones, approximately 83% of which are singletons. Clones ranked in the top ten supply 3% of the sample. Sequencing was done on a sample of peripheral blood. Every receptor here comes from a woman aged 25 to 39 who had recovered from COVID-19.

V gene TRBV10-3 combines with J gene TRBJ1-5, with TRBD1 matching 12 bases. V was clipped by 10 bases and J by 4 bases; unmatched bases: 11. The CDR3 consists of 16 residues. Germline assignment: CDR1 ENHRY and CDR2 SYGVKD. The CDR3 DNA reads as TGTGCCACCGGGACAGGGGGCGAGGTAGGGAATCAGCCCCAGCATTTT. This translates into CATGTGGEVGNQPQHF.

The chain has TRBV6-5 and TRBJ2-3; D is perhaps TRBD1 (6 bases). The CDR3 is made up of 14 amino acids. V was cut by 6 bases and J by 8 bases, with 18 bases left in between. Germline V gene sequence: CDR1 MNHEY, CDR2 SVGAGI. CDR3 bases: TGTGCCAGCAGCTCCCCATTACAGGGCGGTACGCAGTATTTT. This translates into CASSSPLQGGTQYF.

As DNA, the CDR3 is TGTGCCAGCAGTGGGGGGACTAGCGCGGATACTAGCACAGATACGCAGTATTTT. This translates into CASSGGTSADTSTDTQYF. The rearrangement joins TRBV6-1 to TRBJ2-3, with TRBD2 matching over 10 bases. The CDR3 has 18 amino acids. The V gene end was trimmed by 4 bases and the J gene end by 0 bases; junction bases not matched to a gene: 10. CDR1 is MNHNS, CDR2 SASEGT, per germline.

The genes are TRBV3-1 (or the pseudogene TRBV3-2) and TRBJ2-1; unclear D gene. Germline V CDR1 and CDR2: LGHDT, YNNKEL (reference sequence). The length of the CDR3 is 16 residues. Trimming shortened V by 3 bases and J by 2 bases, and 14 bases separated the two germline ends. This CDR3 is CASSHRLAGPYNEQFF. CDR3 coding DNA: TGTGCCAGCAGCCATCGCCTGGCTGGGCCCTACAATGAGCAGTTCTTC.

The CDR3 protein is CASSFDRANEQFF. CDR3 DNA sequence: TGTGCCAGCAGCTTCGACAGGGCCAATGAGCAGTTCTTC. V gene TRBV7-2 combines with J gene TRBJ2-1; 7 nucleotides align to TRBD1. Germline V CDR1 and CDR2: SGHTA, FQGNSA. The CDR3 totals 13 residues. With V trimmed by 3 bases and J by 6 bases, 2 bases remained unmatched.

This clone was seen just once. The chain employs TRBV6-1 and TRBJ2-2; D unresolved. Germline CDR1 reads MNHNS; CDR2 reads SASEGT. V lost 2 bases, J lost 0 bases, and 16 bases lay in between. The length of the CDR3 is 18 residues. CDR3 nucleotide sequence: TGTGCCAGCAGTGAAAATAGTCTAGAGCCAACGAACACCGGGGAGCTGTTTTTT. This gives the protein CASSENSLEPTNTGELFF.